The clone carrying this TCR beta chain appeared many times. The sample is drawn from a study of T cells after yellow fever vaccination. TCRdb independently ran MiXCR on the 5' RACE reads; one entry per CDR3 protein. The table has about 150,000 distinct CDR3 sequences, less than 8.5% seen once. This CDR3 comprises 14 residues. Germline V gene lookup returns CDR1 MDHEN and CDR2 SYDVKM. Trimming left V 4 bases short and J 1 base short, with 7 bases between. The sequenced sample was CD4+ T cells sorted from PBMCs, obtained 10 days after the yellow fever booster vaccination. The clonotype comes from a young man who received the YFV17D yellow fever vaccine. The chain recombines TRBV28 with TRBJ2-2; D is undetermined. In DNA, the CDR3 is TGTGCCAGCAGTTCGACGTTGAACACCGGGGAGCTGTTTTTT. Residues: CASSSTLNTGELFF. Using reference TRBV28 and TRBJ2-2 for the parts outside the CDR3, the full variable domain is DVKVTQSSRYLVKRTGEKVFLECVQDMDHENMFWYRQDPGLGLRLIYFSYDVKMKEKGDIPEGYSVSREKKERFSLILESASTNQTSMYLCASSSTLNTGELFFGEGSRLTVL.